The 9 T cell receptor beta chains presented below share a single source sample, sequenced in a study of blood T cell repertoires in COVID-19. The data were produced by immunoSEQ multiplex PCR, yet TCRdb's version contains in-frame clones alone and is incomplete. The table lists some 180,000 clones, 70% to 80% of them singletons. Sequenced: peripheral blood. These receptors were collected from a woman in her 40s with COVID-19, enrolled during active disease.

The chain uses TRBV6-2 or TRBV6-3 and TRBJ1-3; perhaps TRBD1 as D (5 bases). This CDR3 spans 13 amino acids. Germline V lookup: CDR1 MNHEY, CDR2 SVGEGT. V was trimmed by 5 bases and J by 8 bases, leaving 13 bases between them. The DNA of the CDR3 is TGTGCCAGCAGTCCCAACAGGCCGGACACCATATATTTT. As protein: CASSPNRPDTIYF.

The chain recombines TRBV12-3 or TRBV12-4 with TRBJ2-7; TRBD2 matches at 7 bases. V dropped 3 bases and J dropped 4; count of bases not matched to a gene: 3. This CDR3 has 13 amino acids. The CDR3, as DNA: TGTGCCAGCAGTTTCGGGGGGATATACGAGCAGTACTTC. It is translated as CASSFGGIYEQYF.

The V call is TRBV21-1, the J call TRBJ2-7; the D segment call TRBD1 is taken from the table without a DNA check. TRBV21-1 is labeled a pseudogene. The CDR3 totals 15 residues. This chain's CDR3 is CASSSEGPGGPVQYF. CDR3 nucleotides: TGTGCCAGCAGCTCCGAGGGGCCAGGGGGCCCTGTGCAGTACTTC.

CDR3 nucleotide sequence: TGTGCCAGCAGCCAAGCCCAACAGGGGAGCACTGAAGCTTTCTTT. Translating gives CASSQAQQGSTEAFF. The genes are TRBV4-2 and TRBJ1-1; TRBD1 aligns across 7 bases. The CDR3 runs 15 residues. J lost 4 bases, V lost 1 base, and 6 bases had no gene match. Germline V gene sequence: CDR1 LGHNA, CDR2 YNFKEQ.

This chain joins TRBV20-1 and TRBJ2-1, with 9 bases identical to TRBD2. V trimming: 3 bases; J trimming: 7 bases; junction bases outside the gene matches: 4. Germline V gene sequence: CDR1 DFQATT, CDR2 SNEGSKA (reference sequence). The CDR3 is made up of 13 amino acids. This CDR3 is CSASSSGKNEQFF. DNA for the CDR3: TGCAGTGCTAGTTCTAGCGGGAAGAATGAGCAGTTCTTC.

The chain recombines TRBV27 with TRBJ1-5, with D tentatively TRBD1 (6 bases). The CDR3 has 13 residues. V was trimmed by 6 bases and J by 7 bases, leaving 13 bases between them. Germline V lookup: CDR1 MNHEY, CDR2 SMNVEV (reference sequence). CDR3 DNA: TGTGCCAGCAGCTCAGACAGGTCCCAGCCCCAGCATTTT. Translating gives CASSSDRSQPQHF.

The chain joins TRBV3-1 (or the pseudogene TRBV3-2) to TRBJ2-1; 7 bases agree with TRBD1. The CDR3 is 12 amino acids. V lost 2 bases to trimming and J lost 15 bases; unmatched junction nucleotides: 7. Germline lookup yields CDR1 LGHDT and CDR2 YNNKEL (reference sequence). CDR3: CASSQIEDRVFF. The CDR3 nucleotides read TGTGCCAGCAGCCAAATCGAAGACAGGGTGTTCTTC.

The CDR3 nucleotides are TGTGCCAGCAGTTACTCTCGGACTACGAGCCACCAAGAGACCCAGTACTTC. It is translated as CASSYSRTTSHQETQYF. The rearrangement uses TRBV6-2 or TRBV6-3 and TRBJ2-5, with TRBD2 as a possible D gene (6 bases). V was trimmed by 0 bases and J by 0 bases, leaving 14 bases between them. Germline CDR1 reads MNHEY; CDR2 reads SVGEGT. The CDR3 runs to 17 residues.

V usage is TRBV30 and J usage is TRBJ1-1; TRBD1 agrees at 9 bases. Germline assignment: CDR1 GTSNPN and CDR2 SVGIG (reference sequence). V lost 3 bases and J lost 3; bases outside the gene matches: 5. There are 14 residues in the CDR3. CDR3: CAWSAGTGYTEAFF. The CDR3 DNA is TGTGCCTGGAGCGCCGGGACAGGGTACACTGAAGCTTTCTTT.